Listed here are 6 T cell receptor beta chains from one sample, sequenced in a study of a mutant IDH1 vaccine in newly diagnosed glioma. Stated time point: week 23, last vaccination. Every single dose of the vaccine, 300 ug of mutant IDH1 20-mer peptide, came with topical imiquimod. Sequencing used immunoSEQ multiplex PCR; TCRdb keeps in-frame clones, though not all of them. The data hold approximately 62,000 clones, with about 88% observed a single time. Their recognized antigens are unknown. The sequencing here drew on PBMCs, taken from a glioma patient whose treatment included an IDH1 peptide vaccine. The source is a man aged 30 to 39 with glioma.

The genes are TRBV2 and TRBJ1-1; D gene ambiguous. V was pared by 1 base and J by 1 base, with 7 bases between. Germline V gives CDR1 SNHLY, CDR2 FYNNEI. CDR3 length: 14 amino acids. The DNA of the CDR3 is TGTGCCAGCAGTGAAGGGCGGAGGAACACTGAAGCTTTCTTT. Amino acids: CASSEGRRNTEAFF.

This chain joins TRBV4-2 and TRBJ1-6, with TRBD1 matching over 10 bases. The germline V gene has CDR1 LGHNA and CDR2 YNFKEQ. Germline trimming cut 6 bases from V and 7 bases from J; bases unmatched to any gene: 15. The CDR3 spans 18 residues. The CDR3 spells CASRPDVLGTGENSPLHF. The CDR3 coding sequence is TGTGCCAGCAGACCCGACGTCCTCGGGACAGGGGAAAATTCACCCCTCCACTTT.

The V gene is TRBV7-2, the J gene TRBJ2-3; possibly TRBD2 for D (6 bases). Germline-derived CDR1 and CDR2 are SGHTA and FQGNSA. The CDR3 has 19 residues. Trimming took 5 bases from V and 2 from J, leaving 26 bases between them. The CDR3: CASSPVALRGKGDTDTQYF. In DNA form, the CDR3 reads TGTGCCAGCAGCCCCGTCGCCCTACGGGGGAAGGGTGACACAGATACGCAGTATTTT.

The chain uses TRBV4-1 and TRBJ1-3; D might be TRBD1 (5 bases). Germline values: CDR1 MGHRA, CDR2 YSYEKL. The V end lost 1 base, the J end lost 4 bases, and 23 bases lay between the germline ends. CDR3 size: 19 residues. The CDR3 bases are TGCGCCAGCAGCCAAGTATTACTAGGCCCCGGGACGCCAGGAAACACCATATATTTT. Its protein is CASSQVLLGPGTPGNTIYF.

This clone occurred once. The rearrangement uses TRBV7-9 and TRBJ2-7, with a tentative D call TRBD2 (6 bases). This CDR3 has 17 amino acids. Trimming shortened V by 3 bases and J by 1 base, and 19 bases separated the two germline ends. CDR1 is SEHNR, CDR2 FQNEAQ, per germline (reference sequence). As DNA, the CDR3 is TGTGCCAGCAGCTTTGGAGGGACTGCTAAGAGGTCCTACGAGCAGTACTTC. Amino acid sequence: CASSFGGTAKRSYEQYF.

This clone turned up a few times. This chain connects TRBV10-3 to TRBJ1-1, with D perhaps TRBD1 (5 bases). V was pared by 10 bases and J by 5 bases, with 11 bases between. Germline V gene data show CDR1 as ENHRY and CDR2 as SYGVKD. This CDR3 spans 11 amino acids. The CDR3 nucleotides read TGTGCCACCTCGGGACGAACTGAAGCTTTCTTT. This codes for CATSGRTEAFF.